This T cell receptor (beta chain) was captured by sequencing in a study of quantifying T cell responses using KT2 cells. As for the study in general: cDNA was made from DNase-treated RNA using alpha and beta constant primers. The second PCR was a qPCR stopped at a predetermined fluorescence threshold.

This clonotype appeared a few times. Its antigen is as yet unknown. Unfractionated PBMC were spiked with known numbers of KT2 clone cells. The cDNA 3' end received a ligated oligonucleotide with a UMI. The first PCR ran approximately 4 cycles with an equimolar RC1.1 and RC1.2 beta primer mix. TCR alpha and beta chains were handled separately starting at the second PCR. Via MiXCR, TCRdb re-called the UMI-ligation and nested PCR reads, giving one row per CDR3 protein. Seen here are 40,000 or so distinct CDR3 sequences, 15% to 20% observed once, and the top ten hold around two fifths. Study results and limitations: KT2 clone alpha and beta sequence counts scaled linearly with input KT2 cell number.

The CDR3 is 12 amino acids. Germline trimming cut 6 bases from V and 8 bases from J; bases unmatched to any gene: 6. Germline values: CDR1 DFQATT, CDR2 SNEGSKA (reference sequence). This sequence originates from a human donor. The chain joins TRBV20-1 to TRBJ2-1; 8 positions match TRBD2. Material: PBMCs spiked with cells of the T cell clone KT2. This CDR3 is CSASGSSYEQFF. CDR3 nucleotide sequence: TGCAGTGCCAGCGGGAGTTCGTATGAGCAGTTCTTC.